Shown below are 2 T cell receptor beta chains from a single sample sequenced in a study of blood T cell repertoires in COVID-19. Using immunoSEQ multiplex PCR, the repertoire was profiled, and TCRdb retains in-frame clones only, with some absent. Seen here are roughly 59,000 clones, 70% to 85% observed once, and the top ten hold approximately 12%. Material for sequencing was peripheral blood. These receptors came from a man aged 80 or over with acute or convalescent COVID-19.

This chain uses TRBV4-1 with TRBJ1-2, with a tentative D call TRBD1 (5 bases). Trimming cost V 1 base and J 4 bases, with 10 bases left between them. CDR1 MGHRA and CDR2 YSYEKL come from the germline V gene. The length of the CDR3 is 14 residues. The CDR3 loop reads CASSQVDSPYGYTF. Written as DNA, the CDR3 is TGCGCCAGCAGCCAAGTCGACAGCCCCTATGGCTACACCTTC.

This chain uses TRBV6-1 with TRBJ2-1; 8 nucleotides match TRBD2. The germline V gene has CDR1 MNHNS and CDR2 SASEGT. The CDR3 totals 16 residues. J gave up 5 bases and V 4 bases, and 10 bases lay outside the gene matches. The CDR3 loop is CASSVAGGTDNNEQFF. The CDR3 DNA reads as TGTGCCAGCAGTGTGGCGGGGGGAACCGACAACAATGAGCAGTTCTTC.